This entry describes one TCR beta chain. Antigen: not known. Per the germline V gene, CDR1 is SGHDN and CDR2 is FVKESK. This CDR3 spans 15 amino acids. The V end lost 1 base, the J end lost 5 bases, and 14 bases lay between the germline ends. This sample is drawn from a study of cytomegalovirus exposure and HLA in healthy donors. Study-wide results and caveats: According to a subsequent analysis, TCR clusters from the first cohort were inclined to appear together in the 90 to 150 validation repertoires. Reported results showed that the classifier diagnosed cytomegalovirus status with high specificity and sensitivity.

Profiled with immunoSEQ multiplex PCR; TCRdb holds only in-frame clones, not every one. The data contain 200,000 to 250,000 clones, about 90% of them singletons. This sequence joins TRBV14 and TRBJ2-5; D perhaps matches TRBD1 (5 bases). This TCR was sampled from a man aged 18 to 30 in good health and CMV-seropositive. Sequenced input: PBMCs. The CDR3: CASSQGERAGETQYF. The CDR3 nucleotides are TGTGCCAGCAGCCAAGGGGAACGGGCAGGGGAGACCCAGTACTTC. Together with reference TRBV14 and TRBJ2-5, the CDR3 gives the full variable domain: EAGVTQFPSHSVIEKGQTVTLRCDPISGHDNLYWYRRVMGKEIKFLLHFVKESKQDESGMPNNRFLAERTGGTYSTLKVQPAELEDSGVYFCASSQGERAGETQYFGPGTRLLVL.